This record concerns one TCR beta chain sequence. The antigen remains unidentified. The sample comes from a study of shared clonotypes between healthy human individuals. The junction had 10 bases not matched to a gene; V was cut back by 6 bases and J by 3 bases. This CDR3 has 15 residues. Germline-derived CDR1 and CDR2 are MDHEN and SYDVKM. CD4+ cells underwent separation, giving CD45RA+ naive and CD45RA-negative memory subsets. Clones were read by immunoSEQ multiplex PCR, and TCRdb kept only the in-frame ones, dropping some. The sample lists some 500,000 clones; about 96% were seen once. The study, taken as a whole, reports: Estimated richness was generally greater in naive than memory subsets.

The chain joins TRBV28 to TRBJ2-7; 8 bases match TRBD2. The sequence was obtained from a woman aged 25 to 39 in good health. The sample taken for sequencing was naive CD4+ T cells sorted from blood. Subset here: CD45RA+ positively selected. CDR3 in DNA: TGTGCCAGCAGCCCTAGCGGGCCACTCCTCTACGAGCAGTACTTC. Its protein product is CASSPSGPLLYEQYF.